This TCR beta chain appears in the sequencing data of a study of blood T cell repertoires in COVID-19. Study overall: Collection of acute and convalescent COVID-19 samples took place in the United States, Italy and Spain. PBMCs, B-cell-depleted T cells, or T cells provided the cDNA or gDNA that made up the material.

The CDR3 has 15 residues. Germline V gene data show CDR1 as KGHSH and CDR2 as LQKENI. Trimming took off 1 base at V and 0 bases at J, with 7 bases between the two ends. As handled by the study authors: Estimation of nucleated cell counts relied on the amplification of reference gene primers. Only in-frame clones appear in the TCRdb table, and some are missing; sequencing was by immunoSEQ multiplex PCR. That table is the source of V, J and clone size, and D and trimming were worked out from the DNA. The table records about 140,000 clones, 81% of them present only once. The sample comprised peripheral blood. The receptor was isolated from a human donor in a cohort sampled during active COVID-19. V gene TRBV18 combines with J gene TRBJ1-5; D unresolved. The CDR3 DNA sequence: TGTGCCAGCTCACCACTGGAGAATAGCAATCAGCCCCAGCATTTT. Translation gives CASSPLENSNQPQHF. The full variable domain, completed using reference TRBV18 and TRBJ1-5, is NAGVMQNPRHLVRRRGQEARLRCSPMKGHSHVYWYRQLPEEGLKFMVYLQKENIIDESGMPKERFSAEFPKEGPSILRIQQVVRGDSAAYFCASSPLENSNQPQHFGDGTRLSIL.